The 30 T cell receptor beta chains below were found in one sample sequenced in a study of OX40 agonist ivuxolimab in advanced cancers. Assay used: immunoSEQ multiplex PCR; TCRdb lists only in-frame clones, some missing. The table includes more than 35,000 clones, approximately 90% detected once. The material sequenced was CD4+ or CD8+ T cells sorted from blood, taken in a trial of the OX40 agonist ivuxolimab. Receptor source: an adult with an advanced solid tumor such as melanoma, head and neck, liver or kidney cancer.

The gene calls are TRBV6-6 and TRBJ2-5; D is ambiguous. V dropped 2 bases and J dropped 2 bases, with 9 bases sitting between them. CDR1 is MNHNY, CDR2 SVGAGI, per germline (reference sequence). CDR3 length: 14 amino acids. The CDR3 DNA sequence: TGTGCCAGCAGTTACCCAATTACGCAAGAGACCCAGTACTTC. This sequence encodes CASSYPITQETQYF.

V and J are TRBV10-1 and TRBJ2-3, with D possibly TRBD2 on 6 matching bases. CDR3 length: 15 amino acids. Germline lookup yields CDR1 WNHNN and CDR2 SYGVQD (reference sequence). The V end was cut by 0 bases, the J end by 6 bases, with 13 bases between. Here the CDR3 reads CASSESGRGRDTQYF. The CDR3 DNA is TGCGCCAGCAGTGAGTCAGGCCGGGGGAGGGATACGCAGTATTTT.

The rearrangement joins TRBV9 to TRBJ1-5; 11 bases fit TRBD1. V lost 4 bases, J lost 0 bases, and 3 bases stayed unmatched. The CDR3 has 16 residues. CDR1 is SGDLS and CDR2 is YYNGEE in the germline V gene. CDR3 sequence: CASSPGQGASNQPQHF. The CDR3 coding sequence is TGTGCCAGCAGCCCAGGACAGGGGGCTAGCAATCAGCCCCAGCATTTT.

The chain employs TRBV19 and TRBJ2-3, with D unresolved. Trimming took off 1 base at V and 2 bases at J, with 10 bases between the two ends. Per the germline V gene, CDR1 is LNHDA and CDR2 is SQIVND (reference sequence). The CDR3 is made up of 15 amino acids. CDR3: CASSIAGPYTDTQYF. The CDR3 coding sequence is TGTGCCAGTAGTATAGCCGGACCCTACACAGATACGCAGTATTTT.

This clone has just one count. CDR3 in amino acids: CATSGGQGLGAFF. CDR3 bases: TGTGCCACCAGCGGAGGACAGGGACTGGGAGCTTTCTTT. The chain links TRBV15 to TRBJ1-1, with TRBD1 matching over 8 bases. This CDR3 has 13 amino acids. The V segment lost 5 bases and the J segment 10 bases; nucleotides outside the gene matches: 9. Looked up from germline, CDR1 is LNHNV and CDR2 is YYDKDF (reference sequence). Full variable domain (missing parts from reference TRBV15 and TRBJ1-1): DAMVIQNPRYQVTQFGKPVTLSCSQTLNHNVMYWYQQKSSQAPKLLFHYYDKDFNNEADTPDNFQSRRPNTSFCFLDIRSPGLGDTAMYLCATSGGQGLGAFFGQGTRLTVV.

The chain combines TRBV7-3 with TRBJ2-5; D gene uncertain. The germline V gene encodes CDR1 SGHTA and CDR2 FQGTGA. V shed 0 bases and J shed 7 bases, with 12 bases lying between them. The length of the CDR3 is 14 residues. In DNA, the CDR3 is TGTGCCAGCAGCTTAACACCAGCCGGCGGGACCCAGTACTTC. Protein product: CASSLTPAGGTQYF.

J is TRBJ1-2 and V is TRBV5-1; TRBD1 agrees at 7 bases. The CDR3 runs 15 residues. Germline loops: CDR1 SGHRS, CDR2 YFSETQ. The junction had 16 bases not matched to a gene; V was cut back by 7 bases and J by 7 bases. The CDR3 DNA is TGCGCCAGCGGCGACATCAAACAGGGGCTCGGTGGCTACACCTTC. Its translation is CASGDIKQGLGGYTF.

This clone was seen more than once but under ten times. This chain joins TRBV7-2 and TRBJ1-3; perhaps TRBD1 as D (5 bases). From germline, CDR1 is SGHTA and CDR2 FQGNSA. Deletions cut 1 base from V and 0 bases from J, with 10 bases between. The CDR3 spans 16 residues. CDR3 sequence (DNA): TGTGCCAGCAGCTTAGACTCGGGACCCTCTGGAAACACCATATATTTT. It specifies CASSLDSGPSGNTIYF.

The chain joins TRBV6-5 to TRBJ1-3; no firm D call. CDR1 is MNHEY and CDR2 is SVGAGI in the germline V gene. Trimming removed 0 bases at V and 0 bases at J, with 9 bases between. The CDR3 consists of 16 residues. CDR3 sequence (DNA): TGTGCCAGCAGTTACTCGGCGATTAGCTCTGGAAACACCATATATTTT. Translating it yields CASSYSAISSGNTIYF.

This chain connects TRBV6-1 to TRBJ2-1; D is unclear. This CDR3 comprises 14 residues. The germline V gene encodes CDR1 MNHNS and CDR2 SASEGT. Trimming removed 3 bases at V and 6 bases at J, with 12 bases between. CDR3 DNA sequence: TGTGCCAGCAGTGAGGATGTCAGGTCCAATGAGCAGTTCTTC. Its translation is CASSEDVRSNEQFF.

J is TRBJ1-4 and V is TRBV6-5; 7 bases agree with TRBD1. CDR3 length equals 14 residues. V lost 7 bases, J lost 4 bases, and 6 bases stayed unmatched. Germline V CDR1 and CDR2: MNHEY, SVGAGI. The CDR3: CASMRTGDNEKLFF. The CDR3 nucleotides are TGTGCCAGCATGAGGACAGGAGATAATGAAAAACTGTTTTTT.

The rearrangement uses TRBV7-2 and TRBJ1-2, with D possibly matching TRBD1 (6 bases). Trimming stripped 5 bases from V and 5 bases from J, with 15 bases between. The CDR3 length is 14 residues. From germline, CDR1 is SGHTA and CDR2 FQGNSA. The CDR3 bases are TGTGCCAGCAGCCACCGGACAGACCAATATGGCTACACCTTC. This translates into CASSHRTDQYGYTF.

This clone was found once. J is TRBJ1-2 and V is TRBV5-1, with TRBD1 as a possible D gene (5 bases). CDR1 is SGHRS and CDR2 is YFSETQ in the germline V gene. With 4 bases removed from V and 5 bases from J, the gap between germline ends came to 21 bases. The CDR3 has 16 residues. CDR3 loop: CASSLSGTYEGYGYTF. As DNA, the CDR3 is TGCGCCAGCAGCCTTTCCGGGACCTATGAGGGGTATGGCTACACCTTC.

The V gene is TRBV10-3, the J gene TRBJ2-1; tentative D call: TRBD2 (7 bases). Germline CDR1 ENHRY, CDR2 SYGVKD. Deletions cut 6 bases from V and 9 bases from J, with 12 bases between. This CDR3 has 12 amino acids. CDR3 in DNA: TGTGCCATCAGGGCAGGGGAGGGTGAGCAGTTCTTC. It encodes CAIRAGEGEQFF.

This clone occurred a few times. DNA of the CDR3: TGTGCCAGCAGCTTGGATCGGGCAGGGCGGCCCCAGCATTTT. The encoded protein is CASSLDRAGRPQHF. The V gene is TRBV5-5, the J gene TRBJ1-5; TRBD1 is a possible D gene (5 bases). The V gene's germline CDR1 is SGHKS and CDR2 YYEKEE (reference sequence). V was cut by 0 bases and J by 9 bases, with 13 bases left in between. CDR3 length: 14 residues.

This rearrangement joins TRBV6-1 to TRBJ1-1; D is uncertain. V dropped 1 base and J dropped 3 bases, with 9 bases sitting between them. The CDR3 totals 14 residues. The germline gives CDR1 MNHNS, CDR2 SASEGT. The CDR3 region has the DNA TGTGCCAGCAGTGAAGAACGGGGTTACACTGAAGCTTTCTTT. As protein: CASSEERGYTEAFF.

The chain couples TRBV11-2 to TRBJ1-6; D is undetermined. V lost 1 base and J lost 7, with 8 bases in between. The CDR3 length is 14 residues. Germline values: CDR1 SGHAT, CDR2 FQNNGV. In nucleotides, the CDR3 is TGTGCCAGCAGCTTAGGGGGAAACAATTCACCCCTCCACTTT. Its translation is CASSLGGNNSPLHF.

This rearrangement joins TRBV7-8 to TRBJ1-2, with D uncertain. Germline V gives CDR1 SGHVS, CDR2 FQNEAQ. The CDR3 length is 14 residues. Between the trimmed V and J ends, which lost 1 base and 6 bases, there was a span of 12 bases. CDR3 protein: CASSLEGPVHGYTF. As DNA, the CDR3 is TGTGCCAGCAGCTTAGAAGGGCCCGTCCATGGCTACACCTTC.

V gene TRBV19 combines with J gene TRBJ2-5, with 9 bases lining up with TRBD2. Trimming took 3 bases from V and 1 from J; bases not matched to a gene: 0. From germline, CDR1 is LNHDA and CDR2 SQIVND (reference sequence). CDR3 length: 14 amino acids. For the CDR3, the DNA is TGTGCCAGTAGTATGCGGGGGGGCCAAGAGACCCAGTACTTC. Protein: CASSMRGGQETQYF.

The CDR3 here is CASSSIPRGNQPQHF. For the CDR3, the DNA is TGTGCCAGCAGTTCCATACCAAGGGGGAATCAGCCCCAGCATTTT. This rearrangement joins TRBV6-5 to TRBJ1-5, with D possibly matching TRBD1 (6 bases). The CDR3 sequence is 15 residues long. Germline V gene data show CDR1 as MNHEY and CDR2 as SVGAGI. V was cut by 4 bases and J by 4 bases, with 14 bases left in between.

This rearrangement joins TRBV6-6 to TRBJ1-1; possible D gene TRBD1, 6 bases. The CDR3 loop spans 13 amino acids. Between the trimmed V and J ends, which lost 6 bases and 3 bases, there was a span of 11 bases. The germline gives CDR1 MNHNY, CDR2 SVGAGI (reference sequence). CDR3 bases: TGTGCCAGCAGAGGAGGGGGGGACACTGAAGCTTTCTTT. It yields the protein CASRGGGDTEAFF.

With regard to this clone: The junction does not match germline at one end; this may be a read error. The J gene is TRBJ1-6, the V gene TRBV30; weak D call: TRBD1 (6 bases). Germline CDR1 is GTSNPN and CDR2 is SVGIG (reference sequence). The CDR3 runs 15 residues. The CDR3 DNA reads as TGTGCCTGGAGCGAATTACAGGGACCCAAAGATCCCCTCCGCTTT. As protein: CAWSELQGPKDPLRF.

The rearrangement uses TRBV9 and TRBJ1-2; a weak D match, TRBD1 (5 bases). Per germline, CDR1 SGDLS and CDR2 YYNGEE. V was clipped by 0 bases and J by 0 bases, with 6 bases between them. The CDR3 is 14 residues long. CDR3: CASSVGTTNYGYTF. The CDR3 coding sequence is TGTGCCAGCAGCGTAGGGACAACTAACTATGGCTACACCTTC.

The genes are TRBV2 and TRBJ1-5; D not resolved. This CDR3 contains 13 residues. V gave up 7 bases and J gave up 2 bases, with 9 bases separating them. In germline, CDR1 is SNHLY, CDR2 FYNNEI. The CDR3 loop is CASNQRGNQPQHF. CDR3 nucleotides: TGTGCCAGCAACCAGCGTGGCAATCAGCCCCAGCATTTT.

J is TRBJ1-5 and V is TRBV4-1; tentatively, D is TRBD1 (5 bases). The CDR3 length is 17 residues. Looked up from germline, CDR1 is MGHRA and CDR2 is YSYEKL. V was pared by 0 bases and J by 1 base, with 13 bases between. Here the CDR3 reads CASSQDRGARSNQPQHF. In nucleotides, the CDR3 is TGCGCCAGCAGCCAAGATCGCGGGGCACGCAGCAATCAGCCCCAGCATTTT.

The chain carries TRBV5-1 and TRBJ2-5; 7 positions agree with TRBD1. From germline, CDR1 is SGHRS and CDR2 YFSETQ. The CDR3 consists of 15 residues. The trim removed 4 bases at V and 2 bases at J, leaving 8 bases unmatched. CDR3 nucleotide sequence: TGCGCCAGCAGCCCCGGGGACAGTTTTCAAGAGACCCAGTACTTC. Its protein is CASSPGDSFQETQYF. Supplemented by reference TRBV5-1 and TRBJ2-5, the full variable domain reads KAGVTQTPRYLIKTRGQQVTLSCSPISGHRSVSWYQQTPGQGLQFLFEYFSETQRNKGNFPGRFSGRQFSNSRSEMNVSTLELGDSALYLCASSPGDSFQETQYFGPGTRLLVL.

Note on this clone: This specimen includes other DNA sequences encoding the same CDR3. DNA of the CDR3: TGTGCCAGCAGTGTGACGGCCACCGGGGAGCTGTTTTTT. Residues: CASSVTATGELFF. The V gene is TRBV6-4, the J gene TRBJ2-2; no reliable D call. Trimming took off 4 bases at V and 4 bases at J, with 7 bases between the two ends. Germline V CDR1 and CDR2: MRHNA, SNTAGT. The CDR3 is 13 residues long.

As DNA, the CDR3 is TGTGCCAGCAGTACGACTAGCGGGTACACAGATACGCAGTATTTT. It codes for CASSTTSGYTDTQYF. This chain connects TRBV2 to TRBJ2-3; 10 bases are shared with TRBD2. Germline V CDR1 and CDR2: SNHLY, FYNNEI. Trimming cost V 5 bases and J 2 bases; bases outside gene matches: 4. The length of the CDR3 is 15 residues.

The chain has TRBV18 and TRBJ2-3; D may correspond to TRBD1 or TRBD2 (6 bases each). Germline V gene lookup returns CDR1 KGHSH and CDR2 LQKENI. The CDR3 consists of 13 residues. Trimming pared 6 bases from V and 2 bases from J, leaving 9 bases between. CDR3 sequence: CASSPGATDTQYF. The CDR3, as DNA: TGTGCCAGCTCGCCGGGGGCCACAGATACGCAGTATTTT.

V is TRBV7-9 and J is TRBJ2-7; the D gene is possibly TRBD1 (7 bases). The V end lost 4 bases, the J end lost 7 bases, and 20 bases lay between the germline ends. Germline CDR1 reads SEHNR; CDR2 reads FQNEAQ (reference sequence). The CDR3 loop spans 15 amino acids. As DNA, the CDR3 is TGTGCCAGCAGCTCTGGAGGGACAGCCGTTAGAGAGCAGTACTTC. As protein: CASSSGGTAVREQYF.